The clone carrying this T cell receptor (beta chain) was observed a single time. The antigen is undetermined. The data stem from a study of cytomegalovirus exposure and HLA in healthy donors. Study conclusions and caveats: It was reportedly the case that the classifier diagnosed cytomegalovirus status with high specificity and sensitivity. Altogether, 150 to 200 TCR beta chains were recorded as cytomegalovirus-associated.

CDR3 size: 18 residues. Germline loops: CDR1 SGHTA, CDR2 FQGTGA. V gave up 4 bases and J gave up 4 bases; unmatched junction bases: 12. The PCR made use of 60 Vbeta and 13 Jbeta primers. Repertoires were generated with immunoSEQ multiplex PCR, while TCRdb's copy carries only in-frame clones and drops some. The data contain 100,000 to 150,000 clones, roughly 80% of them singletons. Specimen: PBMCs. The sequence was collected from a male donor in good health and CMV-seronegative. This rearrangement joins TRBV7-3 to TRBJ2-3; TRBD2 agrees at 12 bases. The CDR3 coding sequence is TGTGCCAGCAGCTCAATTGGCCGCCTAGCGGGAGGGTCAGATACGCAGTATTTT. It translates to CASSSIGRLAGGSDTQYF.